The 9 T cell receptor beta chains in this list originate from one sample, sequenced in a study of blood T cell repertoires in COVID-19. Data came from immunoSEQ multiplex PCR; TCRdb stores just in-frame clones and leaves some out. This table holds fewer than 250,000 clones, about 87% found once. Sequenced material: PBMCs or T cells enriched from blood (not recorded which). These receptors were collected from a woman in her twenties or thirties with acute COVID-19.

The rearrangement links TRBV3-1 (or the pseudogene TRBV3-2) to TRBJ1-1; 8 bases are a match to TRBD1. Looked up from germline, CDR1 is LGHDT and CDR2 is YNNKEL (reference sequence). V lost 8 bases and J lost 4; bases outside the gene matches: 9. The length of the CDR3 is 14 residues. This CDR3 is CASVDRASATEAFF. The CDR3 coding sequence is TGTGCCAGCGTGGACAGGGCCTCGGCCACTGAAGCTTTCTTT.

The CDR3 is CASSLYLREPQHF. The CDR3 bases are TGTGCCAGCAGTTTATACCTCAGGGAGCCCCAGCATTTT. The J gene is TRBJ1-5, the V gene TRBV27; weak D call: TRBD1 (5 bases). CDR1 and CDR2 from the germline V gene are MNHEY and SMNVEV (reference sequence). The CDR3 is 13 residues long. Trimming pared 1 base from V and 8 bases from J, leaving 9 bases between.

The chain employs TRBV7-6 and TRBJ1-2; 8 bases match TRBD1. Per the germline V gene, CDR1 is SGHVS and CDR2 is FNYEAQ. The CDR3 is 17 amino acids. V was pared by 0 bases and J by 6 bases, with 12 bases of the junction left unmatched. The DNA for the CDR3 is TGTGCCAGCAGCTTAGCTTCGGACAGGGAAGACGGGAATGGCTACACCTTC. It codes for CASSLASDREDGNGYTF.

The V and J genes are TRBV10-2 and TRBJ2-7; TRBD1 aligns across 7 bases. Trimming took 2 bases from V and 5 from J; bases not matched to a gene: 6. CDR1 and CDR2 (germline): WSHSY, SAAADI. This CDR3 spans 14 amino acids. The CDR3 nucleotides are TGCGCCAGCAGTGAGCGAGACAGGGCGAACGAGCAGTACTTC. Translating gives CASSERDRANEQYF.

This rearrangement joins TRBV5-4 to TRBJ1-3, with D possibly TRBD1 on 5 matching bases. Between the trimmed V and J ends, which lost 4 bases and 0 bases, there was a span of 11 bases. CDR3 length: 15 residues. Germline V gives CDR1 SGHNT, CDR2 YYREEE (reference sequence). The chain's CDR3 is CASSPGQSSGNTIYF. The CDR3 DNA sequence: TGTGCCAGCAGCCCAGGGCAGAGCTCTGGAAACACCATATATTTT. Complete variable domain (other parts from reference TRBV5-4 and TRBJ1-3): ETGVTQSPTHLIKTRGQQVTLRCSSQSGHNTVSWYQQALGQGPQFIFQYYREEENGRGNFPPRFSGLQFPNYSSELNVNALELDDSALYLCASSPGQSSGNTIYFGEGSWLTVV.

The chain uses TRBV15 and TRBJ1-4; weak D call: TRBD1 (5 bases). V was clipped by 0 bases and J by 6 bases, with 14 bases between them. This CDR3 region has 16 residues. Germline CDR1 reads LNHNV; CDR2 reads YYDKDF (reference sequence). CDR3: CATSRDQGGPHEKLFF. The CDR3 nucleotides read TGTGCCACCAGCAGAGATCAGGGAGGGCCGCATGAAAAACTGTTTTTT.

The V and J genes are TRBV25-1 and TRBJ1-3; TRBD1 matches at 8 bases. The trim removed 4 bases at V and 0 bases at J, leaving 8 bases unmatched. Germline V CDR1 and CDR2: MGHDK, SYGVNS. The CDR3 contains 17 residues. The CDR3 region is CASSVHQGASSGNTIYF. The CDR3 bases are TGTGCCAGCAGTGTCCATCAGGGGGCCAGCTCTGGAAACACCATATATTTT.

The rearrangement links TRBV7-6 to TRBJ2-5; D is undetermined. V was shortened by 10 bases and J by 0 bases, with 12 bases between the two germline ends. This CDR3 region has 13 residues. Germline CDR1 reads SGHVS; CDR2 reads FNYEAQ. In nucleotides, the CDR3 is TGTGCCACCTCACCCGGGTACCAAGAGACCCAGTACTTC. Translated: CATSPGYQETQYF.

A remark on this clone: The same CDR3 is also encoded by other DNA sequences in this sample. The chain joins TRBV4-3 to TRBJ1-4; 7 bases line up with TRBD1. This CDR3 contains 14 residues. Germline V lookup: CDR1 LGHNA, CDR2 YSLEER. J gave up 8 bases and V 1 base, and 4 bases lay outside the gene matches. The CDR3 region has the DNA TGCGCCAGCAGCCAAGGACAGGGTCGAGAAAAACTGTTTTTT. Translating it yields CASSQGQGREKLFF.